This TCR beta chain emerged from a study of blood T cells in healthy people across ages. Whole-study results and caveats: It was not possible, with unsorted PBMCs, to conclusively compare naive and antigen-experienced cells. Across the age range, TCR beta diversity per million T cells fell in a roughly linear way.

A J-beta primer mix and a sample-barcoded 5' primer were used in a second PCR of about 7 to 12 cycles. Each CDR3 protein gets one entry after TCRdb re-called the 5' RACE reads with MiXCR. The sample contains about 930,000 distinct CDR3 sequences, roughly 29% of which appear only once. Individuals who donated were healthy Caucasians from Russia aged roughly 6 to 95. This clonotype was seen more than once but under ten times. The target antigen is unknown. CDR3 length: 14 amino acids. After removal of 7 bases from V and 2 bases from J, the junction contained 7 bases not matched to a gene. This same sample was also taken into another study, of T cells of mothers and their children.

The sample comprised blood. This chain links TRBV12-3 or TRBV12-4 with TRBJ1-1; TRBD1 agrees at 7 bases. The TCR was taken from a woman in her forties in good health. CDR3 coding DNA: TGTGCCAGCACCGAGACAGGGTCTAACACTGAAGCTTTCTTT. It specifies CASTETGSNTEAFF.